This TCR beta chain originates from a study of blood T cell repertoires in COVID-19 (dated by TCRdb to the early 2020s). For the study in its entirety: Samples covering the acute and convalescent phases of COVID-19 were provided by collaborators in the United States, Italy and Spain. The samples were drawn from the first 160 participants of the ongoing ImmuneRACE study and from about 1,200 subjects provided by 6 global collaborators. Sample metadata almost always included a de-identified subject ID, COVID-19 status, age in years and sex. The material from the prospective study consisted of cDNA or gDNA derived from T cells, B-cell-depleted T cells, or PBMCs. Subjects who had been exposed to COVID-19, were actively infected with it, or had recovered from it provided the deeply sampled blood TCRbeta repertoires that made up the dataset. The repertoires were released in a freely available public database meant as a resource for research on the immune response to SARS-CoV-2. HLA class I and class II types, where available, came from metadata supplied by the sample provider rather than from assay-based typing.

For this clone: Its binding antigen is unknown. There are no base qualities to consult, and no much larger clone falls within one base.

Each collaborating institution followed its own protocols to collect whole blood in K2EDTA tubes. For TCRbeta analysis, collaborator samples were shipped as frozen whole blood, as isolated PBMCs, or as DNA extracted from either sample type. TCRbeta CDR3 regions were amplified from genomic DNA using the immunoSEQ Assay, a bias-controlled multiplex PCR. Per the source publication's procedure: Nucleated cell counts per sample were estimated from amplification of reference gene primers within the assay. Sequence reads were collapsed and filtered to measure the absolute abundance of every unique TCRbeta CDR3 rearrangement. For each sample, productive Simpson clonality was calculated by taking the square root of Simpson's diversity index across productive rearrangements. TCRdb mirrors the immuneACCESS table, restricted to in-frame sequences. Some clones are absent from its copies; in checked studies, under half trace to an unresolved V gene, and the reason for the others is unknown. That table furnishes V, J and clone size, whereas the DNA furnished D and trimming. The sample contains around 78,000 clones, 86% of them found a single time. The ten largest clonotypes hold about 30% of the sample.

Results and caveats for the whole study, not just this receptor: How much clinical and demographic metadata was included differed by source and by participant, and the metadata was provided uncurated.

Clipping removes 1 base from V and 1 base from J, with 4 as the unmatched junction base count. From cysteine to phenylalanine, the CDR3 is 16 amino acids long. Of the read, only the CDR3 DNA is kept; its 48 bases are in frame from base 1. CDR1 and CDR2 were assigned from the germline V gene as SGHRS and YFSETQ. The sequence was obtained from a man aged 45-65 years with active or convalescent COVID-19. The rearranged segments are TRBV5-1 and TRBJ1-3; TRBD1 lines up with 8 middle nucleotides. Sequencing used peripheral blood. The DNA sequence follows: TGCGCCAGCAGCTTGATGGGACAGGTGTCTGGAAACACCATATATTTT. This yields the protein CASSLMGQVSGNTIYF.